This TCR beta chain was sequenced during a study of blood T cell repertoires in COVID-19. Whole-study context: Both acute and convalescent COVID-19 samples were obtained from the United States, Italy and Spain. T cells, B-cell-depleted T cells, or PBMCs provided the cDNA or gDNA that served as material.

In the source study's methods: Amplified reference gene primers provided the basis for estimating nucleated cell counts. Assay: immunoSEQ multiplex PCR; the TCRdb copy retains only in-frame clones and omits some. The V and J calls and clone size come from that table; D and trimming were worked out from the DNA. The top ten clones hold roughly 5.9% of a sample with more than 250,000 clones, 75% to 90% of them seen once. Patients in Seattle were enrolled during active infection, then followed longitudinally. Germline assignment: CDR1 SGHAT and CDR2 FQNNGV. Trimming cost V 1 base and J 6 bases, with 14 bases left between them. There are 15 residues in the CDR3.

This TCR was recovered from a woman between 45 and 60 years old with COVID-19, enrolled during active disease. The sequenced material came from peripheral blood. The rearrangement uses TRBV11-2 and TRBJ2-3; D possibly corresponds to TRBD2 (5 bases). The CDR3, as DNA: TGTGCCAGCAGCTTAGTGGCGACTGGAGGCGATACGCAGTATTTT. Protein: CASSLVATGGDTQYF.